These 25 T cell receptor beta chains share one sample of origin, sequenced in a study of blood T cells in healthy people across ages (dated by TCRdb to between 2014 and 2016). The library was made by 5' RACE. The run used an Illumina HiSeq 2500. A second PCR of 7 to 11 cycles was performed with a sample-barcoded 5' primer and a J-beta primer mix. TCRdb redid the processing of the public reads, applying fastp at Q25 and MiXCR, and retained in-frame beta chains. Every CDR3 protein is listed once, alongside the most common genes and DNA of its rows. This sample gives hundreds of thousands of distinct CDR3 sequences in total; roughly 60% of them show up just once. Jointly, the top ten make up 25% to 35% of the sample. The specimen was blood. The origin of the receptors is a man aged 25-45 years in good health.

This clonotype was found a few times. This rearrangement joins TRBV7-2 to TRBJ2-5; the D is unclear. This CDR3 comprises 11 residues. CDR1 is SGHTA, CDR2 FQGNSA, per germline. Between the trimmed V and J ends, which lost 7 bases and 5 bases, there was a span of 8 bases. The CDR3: CASTPMETQYF. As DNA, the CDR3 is TGTGCCAGCACCCCGATGGAGACCCAGTACTTC.

Here the CDR3 DNA reads TGTGCCAGCATCCCTAGCAGTGAGGGCGGGGAGCTGTTTTTT. Amino acid sequence: CASIPSSEGGELFF. The rearrangement joins TRBV28 to TRBJ2-2; weak D call: TRBD2 (5 bases). Deletions cut 7 bases from V and 7 bases from J, with 16 bases between. The CDR3 consists of 14 residues. Germline V CDR1 and CDR2: MDHEN, SYDVKM. Supplemented by reference TRBV28 and TRBJ2-2, the full variable domain reads DVKVTQSSRYLVKRTGEKVFLECVQDMDHENMFWYRQDPGLGLRLIYFSYDVKMKEKGDIPEGYSVSREKKERFSLILESASTNQTSMYLCASIPSSEGGELFFGEGSRLTVL.

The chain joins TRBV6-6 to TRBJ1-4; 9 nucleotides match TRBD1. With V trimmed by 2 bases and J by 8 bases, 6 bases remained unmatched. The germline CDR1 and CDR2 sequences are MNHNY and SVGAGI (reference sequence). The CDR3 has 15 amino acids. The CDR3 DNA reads TGTGCCAGCAGTTACGAGGACAGGGGAGGAGAAAAACTGTTTTTT. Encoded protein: CASSYEDRGGEKLFF.

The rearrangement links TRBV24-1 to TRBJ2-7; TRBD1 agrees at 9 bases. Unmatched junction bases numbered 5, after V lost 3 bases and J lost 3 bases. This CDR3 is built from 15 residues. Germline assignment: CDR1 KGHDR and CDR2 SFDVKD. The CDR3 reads CATSDRGQGFYEQYF. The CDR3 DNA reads TGTGCCACCAGTGATAGGGGACAGGGATTCTACGAGCAGTACTTC.

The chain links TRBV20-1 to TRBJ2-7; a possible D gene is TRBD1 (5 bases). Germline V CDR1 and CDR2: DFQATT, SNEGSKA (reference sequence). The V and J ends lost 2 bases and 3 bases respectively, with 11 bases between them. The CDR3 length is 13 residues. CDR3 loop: CSARIPGIYEQYF. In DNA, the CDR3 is TGCAGTGCTAGAATACCAGGGATCTACGAGCAGTACTTC.

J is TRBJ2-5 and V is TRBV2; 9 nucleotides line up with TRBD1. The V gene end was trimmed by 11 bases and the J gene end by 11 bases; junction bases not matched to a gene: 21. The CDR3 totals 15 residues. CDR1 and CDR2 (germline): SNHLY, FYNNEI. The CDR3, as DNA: TGTGCCTCAGCAGCGGTGGGGACAGGGACTTTCGGGCAGTACTTC. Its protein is CASAAVGTGTFGQYF.

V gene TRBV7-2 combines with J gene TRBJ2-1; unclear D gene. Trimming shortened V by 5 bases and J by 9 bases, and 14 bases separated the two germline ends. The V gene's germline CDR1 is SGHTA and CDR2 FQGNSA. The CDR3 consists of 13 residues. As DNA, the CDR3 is TGTGCCAGCAGCCGCGGTGCAGACTTTGAGCAGTTCTTC. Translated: CASSRGADFEQFF.

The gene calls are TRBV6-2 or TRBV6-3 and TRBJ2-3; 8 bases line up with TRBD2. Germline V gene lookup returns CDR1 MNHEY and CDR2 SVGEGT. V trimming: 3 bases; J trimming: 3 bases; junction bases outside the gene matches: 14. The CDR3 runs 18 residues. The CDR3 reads CASSYPSRGAWFTDTQYF. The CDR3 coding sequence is TGTGCCAGCAGTTATCCTTCGCGGGGGGCTTGGTTTACAGATACGCAGTATTTT.

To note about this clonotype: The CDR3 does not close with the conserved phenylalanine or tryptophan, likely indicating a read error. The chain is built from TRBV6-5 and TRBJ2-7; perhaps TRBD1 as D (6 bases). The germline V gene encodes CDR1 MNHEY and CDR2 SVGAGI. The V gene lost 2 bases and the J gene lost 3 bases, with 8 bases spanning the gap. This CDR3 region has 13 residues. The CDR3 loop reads CASSYGTRYEQYL. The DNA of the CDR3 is TGTGCCAGCAGTTACGGGACACGCTACGAGCAGTACTTA.

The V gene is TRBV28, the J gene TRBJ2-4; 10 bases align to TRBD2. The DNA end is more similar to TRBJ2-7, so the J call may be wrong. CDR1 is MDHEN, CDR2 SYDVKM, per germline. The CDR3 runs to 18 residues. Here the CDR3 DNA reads TGTGCCAGCAGTTTTCCCAGGATGGCCGTCAGCGGGGGGGACGAGCAGTACTTC. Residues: CASSFPRMAVSGGDEQYF.

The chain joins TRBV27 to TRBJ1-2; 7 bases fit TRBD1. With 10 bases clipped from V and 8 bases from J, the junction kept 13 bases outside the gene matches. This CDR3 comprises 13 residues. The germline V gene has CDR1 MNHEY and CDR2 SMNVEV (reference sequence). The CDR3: CATAPTHRGGYTF. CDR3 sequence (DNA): TGTGCCACCGCGCCAACCCACAGGGGAGGCTACACCTTC.

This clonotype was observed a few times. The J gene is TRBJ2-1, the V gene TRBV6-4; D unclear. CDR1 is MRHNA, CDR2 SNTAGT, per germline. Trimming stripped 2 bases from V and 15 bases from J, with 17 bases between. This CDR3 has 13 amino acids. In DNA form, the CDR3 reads TGTGCCAGCAGTGACCAAGAGAACAGCCTCCCGTTCTTC. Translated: CASSDQENSLPFF.

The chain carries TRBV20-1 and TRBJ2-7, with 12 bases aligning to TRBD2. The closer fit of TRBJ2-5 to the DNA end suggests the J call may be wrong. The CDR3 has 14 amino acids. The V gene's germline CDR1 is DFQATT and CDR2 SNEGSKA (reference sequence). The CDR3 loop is CSAILAGGLETQYF. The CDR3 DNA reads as TGCAGTGCAATTCTAGCGGGGGGGCTGGAGACCCAGTACTTC.

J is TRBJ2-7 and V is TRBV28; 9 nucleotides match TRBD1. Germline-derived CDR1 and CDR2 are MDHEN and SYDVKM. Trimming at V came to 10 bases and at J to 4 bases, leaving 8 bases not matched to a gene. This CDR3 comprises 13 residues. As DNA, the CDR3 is TGTGCCACAACCGGGACAGGGACTTACGAGCAGTACTTC. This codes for CATTGTGTYEQYF.

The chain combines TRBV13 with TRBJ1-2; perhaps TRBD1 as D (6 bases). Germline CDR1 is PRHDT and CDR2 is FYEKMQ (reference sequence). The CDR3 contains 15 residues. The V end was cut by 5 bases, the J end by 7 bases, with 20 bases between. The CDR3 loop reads CASSRQQGFASGYTF. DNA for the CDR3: TGTGCCAGCAGCCGCCAACAGGGTTTCGCCTCTGGCTACACCTTC.

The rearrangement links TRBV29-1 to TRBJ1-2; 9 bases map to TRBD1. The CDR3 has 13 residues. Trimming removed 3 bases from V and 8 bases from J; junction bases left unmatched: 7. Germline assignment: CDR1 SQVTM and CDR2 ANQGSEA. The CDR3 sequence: CSVEEQGAGGYTF. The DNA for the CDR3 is TGCAGCGTTGAGGAACAGGGGGCAGGGGGCTACACCTTC.

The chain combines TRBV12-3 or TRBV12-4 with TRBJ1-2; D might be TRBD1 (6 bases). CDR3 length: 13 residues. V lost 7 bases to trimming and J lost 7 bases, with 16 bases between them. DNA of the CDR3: TGTGCCAGCACCTGGGGGGGGCACGGTGGCTACACCTTC. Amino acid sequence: CASTWGGHGGYTF.

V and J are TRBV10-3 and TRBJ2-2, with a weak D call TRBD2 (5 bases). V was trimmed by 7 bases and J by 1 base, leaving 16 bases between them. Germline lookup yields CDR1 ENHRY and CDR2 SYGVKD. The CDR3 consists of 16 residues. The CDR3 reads CAITQLGNLNTGELFF. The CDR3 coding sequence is TGTGCCATCACCCAACTAGGAAACTTGAACACCGGGGAGCTGTTTTTT.

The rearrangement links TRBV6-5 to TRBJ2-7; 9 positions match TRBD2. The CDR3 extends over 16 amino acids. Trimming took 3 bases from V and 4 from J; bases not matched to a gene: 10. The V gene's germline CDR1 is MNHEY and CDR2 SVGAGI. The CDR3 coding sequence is TGTGCCAGCAGTTATTCGGCTAGCGGGGAGGGGTACGAGCAGTACTTC. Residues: CASSYSASGEGYEQYF.

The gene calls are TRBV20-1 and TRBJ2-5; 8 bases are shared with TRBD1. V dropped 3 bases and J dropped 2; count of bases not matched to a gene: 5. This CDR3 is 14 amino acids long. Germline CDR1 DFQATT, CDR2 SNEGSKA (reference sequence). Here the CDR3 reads CSASYRGFQETQYF. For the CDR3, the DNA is TGCAGTGCTAGCTACAGGGGGTTTCAAGAGACCCAGTACTTC.

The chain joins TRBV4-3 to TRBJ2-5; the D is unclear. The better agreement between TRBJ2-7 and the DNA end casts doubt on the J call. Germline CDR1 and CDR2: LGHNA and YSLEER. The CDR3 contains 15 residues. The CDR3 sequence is CASSQEGLYMGEQYF. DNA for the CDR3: TGCGCCAGCAGCCAAGAGGGCCTTTATATGGGCGAGCAGTACTTC.

This chain's CDR3 is CASSDWGGEQFF. CDR3 sequence (DNA): TGTGCCAGCAGTGACTGGGGTGGTGAGCAGTTCTTC. The rearrangement joins TRBV6-4 to TRBJ2-1; D remains unclear. The germline CDR1 and CDR2 sequences are MRHNA and SNTAGT. The CDR3 runs 12 residues. V shed 1 base and J shed 9 bases, with 7 bases lying between them.

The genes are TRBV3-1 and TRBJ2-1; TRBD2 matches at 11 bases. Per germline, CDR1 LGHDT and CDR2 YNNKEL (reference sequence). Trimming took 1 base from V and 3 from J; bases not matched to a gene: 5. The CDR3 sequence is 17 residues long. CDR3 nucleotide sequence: TGTGCCAGCAGCCAAGCAGAGACTAGCGGGATCTACAATGAGCAGTTCTTC. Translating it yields CASSQAETSGIYNEQFF.

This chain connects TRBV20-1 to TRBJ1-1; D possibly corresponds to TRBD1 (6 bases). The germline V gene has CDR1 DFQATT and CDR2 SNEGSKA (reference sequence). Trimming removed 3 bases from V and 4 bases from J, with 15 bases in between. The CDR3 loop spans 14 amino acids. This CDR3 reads CSASPQGLGTEAFF. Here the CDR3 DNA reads TGCAGTGCTAGCCCCCAGGGGCTTGGCACTGAAGCTTTCTTT.

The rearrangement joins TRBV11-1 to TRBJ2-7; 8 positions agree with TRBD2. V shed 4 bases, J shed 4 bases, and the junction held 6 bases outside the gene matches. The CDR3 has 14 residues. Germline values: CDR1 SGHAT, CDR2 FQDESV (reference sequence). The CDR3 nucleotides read TGTGCCAGCAGCTGGGCAGCGGGGGAGTACGAGCAGTACTTC. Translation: CASSWAAGEYEQYF.